This T cell receptor beta chain was captured by sequencing in a study of blood T cell repertoires in COVID-19. Study at large: Material from acute and convalescent COVID-19 was sourced from the United States, Italy and Spain. PBMCs, B-cell-depleted T cells, or T cells were the source of the cDNA or gDNA that made up the material.

Sequencing used immunoSEQ multiplex PCR; TCRdb keeps in-frame clones, though not all of them. Seen here are over 150,000 clones, almost 80% observed once, and the top ten hold roughly 17%. The CDR3 is 13 amino acids. The germline V gene has CDR1 SNHLY and CDR2 FYNNEI. Deletions cut 3 bases from V and 10 bases from J, with 12 bases between. Sequencing was carried out using PBMCs or T cells enriched from blood (not recorded which). The receptor's source is a woman between 45 and 60 years old who had recovered from COVID-19. The chain joins TRBV2 to TRBJ1-4, with D tentatively TRBD1 (6 bases). Here the CDR3 DNA reads TGTGCCAGCAGTGATGATTTGGGGGCAAAACTGTTTTTT. Residues: CASSDDLGAKLFF.